This T cell receptor beta chain was sequenced during a study of CD8+CD57+ T cells in acquired aplastic anemia. Investigators profiled TCR beta VDJ and CDR3 from genomic DNA template. MiXCR, applied by TCRdb to the reads, yields one record per CDR3 protein. The repertoire consists of some 290,000 distinct CDR3 sequences, with roughly 50% occurring once and the leading ten covering 8%. Germline loops: CDR1 ENHRY, CDR2 SYGVKD. The CDR3 runs to 14 residues. Trimming took off 8 bases at V and 2 bases at J, with 16 bases between the two ends. Sequenced: sorted CD4+, CD8+, or CD8+CD57+ T cells (not recorded which) from PBMCs. The gene calls are TRBV10-3 and TRBJ2-7; D might be TRBD1 (6 bases). This TCR derives from a human donor with severe aplastic anemia or a healthy control (not recorded which). CDR3 DNA: TGTGCCATCCTACGGGACATAGTCCCCTACGAGCAGTACTTC. Its translation: CAILRDIVPYEQYF.